This T cell receptor beta chain originates from a study of CD8+CD57+ T cells in acquired aplastic anemia. Study context: DNA recovered from sorted CD4+ and CD8+ cells had a mean of about 3 ug.

Using genomic DNA as the template, TCR beta VDJ and CDR3 profiling was carried out. TCRdb redid the calling of the reads with MiXCR, one entry per CDR3 protein. The sample yields a few hundred thousand distinct CDR3 sequences, around a third seen once. This clonotype has at least ten counts. Patients included in sequencing had previously demonstrated CD8+CD57+ cell expansion by flow cytometry. The V and J ends lost 1 base and 0 bases respectively, with 9 bases between them. Germline assignment: CDR1 SEHNR and CDR2 FQNEAQ (reference sequence). The CDR3 loop spans 15 amino acids. The specimen was sorted CD4+, CD8+, or CD8+CD57+ T cells (not recorded which) from PBMCs. The chain couples TRBV7-9 to TRBJ1-2, with a weak D call TRBD1 (5 bases). The receptor comes from a human donor with aplastic anemia. For the CDR3, the DNA is TGTGCCAGCAGCTTAGTGCAGGGATCTAACTATGGCTACACCTTC. It codes for CASSLVQGSNYGYTF.